The source of this T cell receptor beta chain is a study of T cells in Graves' hyperthyroidism and ophthalmopathy. Overall study context: Peripheral blood was acquired at first diagnosis, ahead of any therapy whatsoever.

Notes on the study in general: Most thyroid clonotypes that were expanded above 0.001 also turned up in blood.

Points on this clonotype: What it binds is not known.

The length of the CDR3 is 14 residues. The germline gives CDR1 MNHNS, CDR2 SASEGT. V was pared by 6 bases and J by 6 bases, with 10 bases of the junction left unmatched. An approximately 10 ml volume of fresh peripheral blood provided the PBMCs. RNA transcripts provided the source from which TCR beta CDR3 regions were amplified. The HTBI set primed first-round TCR CDR3 RT-PCR. MiXCR, run by TCRdb on the multiplex PCR reads, gives a single entry per CDR3 protein. The sample lists about 480,000 distinct CDR3 sequences; roughly 25% were seen once. The clonotype comes from a woman aged 25-40 years with Graves' ophthalmopathy. V is TRBV6-1 and J is TRBJ2-7, with 8 bases aligning to TRBD1. Specimen: blood. DNA for the CDR3: TGTGCCAGCAGCCGAGGACAGGGTGTCGGCGAGCAGTACTTC. Protein product: CASSRGQGVGEQYF.